These 26 T cell receptor beta chains share one sample of origin, sequenced in a study of blood T cell repertoires in COVID-19. This table comes from immunoSEQ multiplex PCR, and its TCRdb copy is limited to in-frame clones, with some not included. The table lists 90,000 to 120,000 clones, approximately 84% of them singletons. The sequencing sample was made of peripheral blood. The source of these receptors is a human donor in a cohort sampled during active COVID-19.

The genes are TRBV3-1 (or the pseudogene TRBV3-2) and TRBJ2-7; weak D call: TRBD1 (7 bases). The CDR3 has 18 amino acids. Germline assignment: CDR1 LGHDT and CDR2 YNNKEL (reference sequence). Trimming shortened V by 4 bases and J by 3 bases, and 25 bases separated the two germline ends. CDR3 nucleotide sequence: TGTGCCAGCAGCCTTGGGGGGACAGCCAACACTGGAAGCTACGAGCAGTACTTC. Protein product: CASSLGGTANTGSYEQYF.

The chain is built from TRBV6-6 and TRBJ2-7; 9 nucleotides line up with TRBD1. V lost 6 bases, J lost 6 bases, and 9 bases stayed unmatched. There are 14 residues in the CDR3. Germline assignment: CDR1 MNHNY and CDR2 SVGAGI (reference sequence). The CDR3 here is CASRKQGALGEQYF. The CDR3 nucleotides are TGTGCCAGCAGGAAACAGGGGGCTTTGGGCGAGCAGTACTTC.

V usage is TRBV7-2 and J usage is TRBJ1-6; D perhaps matches TRBD1 (6 bases). Germline CDR1 SGHTA, CDR2 FQGNSA. The CDR3 sequence is 15 residues long. Trimming took off 4 bases at V and 7 bases at J, with 14 bases between the two ends. The chain's CDR3 is CASSSRAGANSPLHF. CDR3 sequence (DNA): TGTGCCAGCAGCTCCCGGGCAGGGGCAAATTCACCCCTCCACTTT.

The chain is built from TRBV6-4 and TRBJ2-1; 8 positions agree with TRBD2. The CDR3 sequence is 14 residues long. Germline V gene lookup returns CDR1 MRHNA and CDR2 SNTAGT. Unmatched junction bases numbered 6, after V lost 0 bases and J lost 11 bases. The CDR3: CASSDSAGGGQQFF. CDR3 DNA: TGTGCCAGCAGTGACTCGGCCGGGGGGGGGCAGCAGTTCTTC.

The V and J genes are TRBV5-1 and TRBJ2-5, with D perhaps TRBD1 (6 bases). Per germline, CDR1 SGHRS and CDR2 YFSETQ. The CDR3 has 12 amino acids. With 6 bases removed from V and 5 bases from J, the gap between germline ends came to 11 bases. CDR3 DNA: TGCGCCAGCACTGGGGGCGGGGAGACCCAGTACTTC. It translates to CASTGGGETQYF.

The chain uses TRBV9 and TRBJ1-1; the D gene is possibly TRBD1 (6 bases). With 1 base removed from V and 4 bases from J, the gap between germline ends came to 11 bases. This CDR3 comprises 14 residues. Germline-derived CDR1 and CDR2 are SGDLS and YYNGEE. CDR3 loop: CASSVPTGSTEAFF. CDR3 sequence (DNA): TGTGCCAGCAGCGTACCCACAGGGAGCACTGAAGCTTTCTTT.

DNA of the CDR3: TGTGCCAGCAGTTTGTATGGCGGCACTGAAGCTTTCTTT. It translates to CASSLYGGTEAFF. The chain employs TRBV12-3 or TRBV12-4 and TRBJ1-1; D is unresolved. The CDR3 contains 13 residues. V was cut by 3 bases and J by 4 bases, with 9 bases left in between.

The rearrangement links TRBV24-1 to TRBJ2-2; 10 positions agree with TRBD1. From germline, CDR1 is KGHDR and CDR2 SFDVKD. V shed 4 bases, J shed 0 bases, and the junction held 10 bases outside the gene matches. The CDR3 has 19 residues. The CDR3, as DNA: TGTGCCACCAGTGACCCCCCGGGACAGGGGTTAGCGAACACCGGGGAGCTGTTTTTT. Translated: CATSDPPGQGLANTGELFF.

The J gene is TRBJ2-7, the V gene TRBV6-2 or TRBV6-3; perhaps TRBD1 as D (5 bases). The ends were cut back, 0 bases at V and 3 bases at J, with 15 bases in the middle. This CDR3 is built from 16 residues. In germline, CDR1 is MNHEY, CDR2 SVGEGT. DNA for the CDR3: TGTGCCAGCAGTTACTCGAGTCCAGGGTACCGCTACGAGCAGTACTTC. Translation gives CASSYSSPGYRYEQYF.

In this sample, this clone turned up once. The chain has TRBV4-3 and TRBJ1-1, with 7 bases lining up with TRBD1. The CDR3 spans 16 residues. With 1 base clipped from V and 6 bases from J, the junction kept 11 bases outside the gene matches. In germline, CDR1 is LGHNA, CDR2 YSLEER. CDR3 sequence (DNA): TGCGCCAGCAGCCAAGGCTACGACAGGGTAGGCTCTGAAGCTTTCTTT. Translating it yields CASSQGYDRVGSEAFF.

This rearrangement joins TRBV6-5 to TRBJ2-7, with D maybe TRBD2 (5 bases). Per germline, CDR1 MNHEY and CDR2 SVGAGI. Trimming left V 1 base short and J 6 bases short, with 10 bases between. CDR3 size: 13 residues. The CDR3: CASSYFGLGEQYF. The CDR3 DNA is TGTGCCAGCAGTTACTTCGGACTGGGCGAGCAGTACTTC.

The J gene is TRBJ1-1, the V gene TRBV5-1, with a weak D call TRBD1 (5 bases). The CDR3 is 15 residues long. V lost 0 bases to trimming and J lost 1 base, with 10 bases between them. Germline V gene lookup returns CDR1 SGHRS and CDR2 YFSETQ. CDR3 in amino acids: CASSLGDGGNTEAFF. For the CDR3, the DNA is TGCGCCAGCAGCTTGGGTGACGGGGGGAACACTGAAGCTTTCTTT.

The rearrangement links TRBV3-1 (or the pseudogene TRBV3-2) to TRBJ2-3; TRBD1 aligns across 11 bases. The CDR3 runs 16 residues. With V trimmed by 5 bases and J by 2 bases, 6 bases remained unmatched. Per the germline V gene, CDR1 is LGHDT and CDR2 is YNNKEL (reference sequence). CDR3 region: CASSAWDRGDTDTQYF. CDR3 sequence (DNA): TGTGCCAGCAGCGCCTGGGACAGGGGGGACACAGATACGCAGTATTTT.

The CDR3 loop reads CASSPQGAGWGYTF. The CDR3 nucleotides are TGTGCCAGCAGTCCCCAGGGGGCAGGGTGGGGCTACACCTTC. The chain couples TRBV28 to TRBJ1-2, with TRBD1 identical over 8 bases. This CDR3 is built from 14 residues. Losses at the gene ends were 5 bases for V and 8 bases for J; bases not matched to a gene: 10. The germline CDR1 and CDR2 sequences are MDHEN and SYDVKM.

This clone was counted many times. This chain joins TRBV5-1 and TRBJ1-4; no clear D. V lost 1 base, J lost 8 bases, and 9 bases lay in between. Per the germline V gene, CDR1 is SGHRS and CDR2 is YFSETQ. The CDR3 is made up of 13 amino acids. The CDR3 spells CASSLNRGEKLFF. In DNA, the CDR3 is TGCGCCAGCAGCTTGAATCGAGGAGAAAAACTGTTTTTT.

The chain joins TRBV6-5 to TRBJ1-1; no definite D call. V was cut by 4 bases and J by 3 bases, with 12 bases left in between. This CDR3 region has 14 residues. The germline gives CDR1 MNHEY, CDR2 SVGAGI. The CDR3 nucleotides are TGTGCCAGCAGTTGGGAGGGTAGGTACACTGAAGCTTTCTTT. Translated, it gives CASSWEGRYTEAFF.

This CDR3 is CASSPPNSGGYEQYF. CDR3 nucleotides: TGTGCCAGCAGCCCTCCGAATAGCGGGGGCTACGAGCAGTACTTC. This sequence joins TRBV7-2 and TRBJ2-7; TRBD2 matches at 9 bases. The junction had 8 bases not matched to a gene; V was cut back by 5 bases and J by 3 bases. This CDR3 is 15 amino acids long. Per the germline V gene, CDR1 is SGHTA and CDR2 is FQGNSA.

The chain employs TRBV10-1 and TRBJ2-2; 7 bases match TRBD1. CDR1 is WNHNN, CDR2 SYGVQD, per germline (reference sequence). This CDR3 region has 15 residues. With V trimmed by 6 bases and J by 5 bases, 9 bases remained unmatched. CDR3 protein: CASRRQGMTTGELFF. CDR3 bases: TGCGCCAGCAGAAGACAGGGAATGACGACCGGGGAGCTGTTTTTT.

J is TRBJ2-2 and V is TRBV3-1 (or the pseudogene TRBV3-2), with D unclear. The germline V gene encodes CDR1 LGHDT and CDR2 YNNKEL (reference sequence). Trimming stripped 0 bases from V and 4 bases from J, with 12 bases between. The CDR3 sequence is 16 residues long. This CDR3 is CASSQDAVIGTGELFF. CDR3 nucleotides: TGTGCCAGCAGCCAAGATGCCGTAATCGGCACCGGGGAGCTGTTTTTT.

This rearrangement joins TRBV9 to TRBJ2-3, with 8 bases aligning to TRBD1. CDR3 length equals 14 residues. Germline lookup yields CDR1 SGDLS and CDR2 YYNGEE. The junction had 5 bases not matched to a gene; V was cut back by 7 bases and J by 1 base. The CDR3 is CASVRGQGTDTQYF. The CDR3 DNA is TGTGCCAGCGTCAGGGGGCAAGGCACAGATACGCAGTATTTT.

The chain joins TRBV29-1 to TRBJ2-5; 8 positions match TRBD2. This CDR3 region has 13 residues. Per the germline V gene, CDR1 is SQVTM and CDR2 is ANQGSEA. V shed 7 bases and J 5 bases; nucleotides not matched to a gene: 9. This CDR3 reads CSASARGGETQYF. DNA of the CDR3: TGCAGCGCCTCGGCCCGCGGGGGGGAGACCCAGTACTTC.

CDR3 nucleotide sequence: TGTGCCAGCGCCCAGGGGCTAAGTTCACCCCTCCACTTT. This translates into CASAQGLSSPLHF. The chain recombines TRBV6-5 with TRBJ1-6, with a tentative D call TRBD1 (6 bases). This CDR3 has 13 residues. V was trimmed by 8 bases and J by 9 bases, leaving 14 bases between them. Per the germline V gene, CDR1 is MNHEY and CDR2 is SVGAGI.

This chain joins TRBV7-8 and TRBJ2-1, with D possibly TRBD2 on 6 matching bases. Per the germline V gene, CDR1 is SGHVS and CDR2 is FQNEAQ. The germline V and J ends were trimmed by 7 bases and 3 bases, with 16 bases remaining between them. This CDR3 region has 15 residues. CDR3 in DNA: TGTGCCAGCAAAGTAATATTCGGGGGCTACAATGAGCAGTTCTTC. Its translation: CASKVIFGGYNEQFF.

This clone was counted a few times. This rearrangement joins TRBV5-1 to TRBJ1-1; possibly TRBD1 for D (5 bases). Germline CDR1 and CDR2: SGHRS and YFSETQ. Trimming pared 4 bases from V and 5 bases from J, leaving 15 bases between. This CDR3 is built from 14 residues. The CDR3, as DNA: TGCGCCAGCAGCCAAGGTGGGGGGAGAACTGAAGCTTTCTTT. Amino acids: CASSQGGGRTEAFF.

The chain couples TRBV19 to TRBJ1-1; the match to TRBD1 covers 8 bases. This CDR3 comprises 16 residues. Germline CDR1 is LNHDA and CDR2 is SQIVND (reference sequence). V shed 6 bases, J shed 5 bases, and the junction held 14 bases outside the gene matches. CDR3 protein: CASRPLVGQGATEAFF. The CDR3 DNA is TGTGCCAGTAGACCCCTGGTGGGCCAGGGGGCAACTGAAGCTTTCTTT. Variable domain in full (rest from reference TRBV19 and TRBJ1-1): DGGITQSPKYLFRKEGQNVTLSCEQNLNHDAMYWYRQDPGQGLRLIYYSQIVNDFQKGDIAEGYSVSREKKESFPLTVTSAQKNPTAFYLCASRPLVGQGATEAFFGQGTRLTVV.

This chain uses TRBV9 with TRBJ1-2; 7 positions agree with TRBD1. The germline V gene encodes CDR1 SGDLS and CDR2 YYNGEE. V trimming: 0 bases; J trimming: 0 bases; junction bases outside the gene matches: 5. CDR3 length equals 16 residues. In DNA form, the CDR3 reads TGTGCCAGCAGCGTAGACGCAGGGGGAGCTAACTATGGCTACACCTTC. Amino acid sequence: CASSVDAGGANYGYTF.